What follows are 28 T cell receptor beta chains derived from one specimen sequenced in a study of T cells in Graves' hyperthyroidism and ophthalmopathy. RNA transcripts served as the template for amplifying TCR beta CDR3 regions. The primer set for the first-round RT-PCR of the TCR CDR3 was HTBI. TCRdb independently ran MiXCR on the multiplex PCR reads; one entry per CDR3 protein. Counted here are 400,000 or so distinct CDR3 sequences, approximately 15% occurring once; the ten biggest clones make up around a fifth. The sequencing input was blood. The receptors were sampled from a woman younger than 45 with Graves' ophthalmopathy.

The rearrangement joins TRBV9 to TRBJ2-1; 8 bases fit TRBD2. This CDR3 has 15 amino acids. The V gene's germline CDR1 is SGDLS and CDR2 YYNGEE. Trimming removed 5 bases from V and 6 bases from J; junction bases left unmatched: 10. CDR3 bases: TGTGCCAGCAGGCCTTCTCGGGGGGGCCCCAATGAGCAGTTCTTC. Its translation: CASRPSRGGPNEQFF.

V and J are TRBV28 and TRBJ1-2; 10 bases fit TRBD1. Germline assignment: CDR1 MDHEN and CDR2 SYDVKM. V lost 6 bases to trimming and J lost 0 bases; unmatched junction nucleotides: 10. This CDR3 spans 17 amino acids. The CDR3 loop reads CASRYRDRGPANYGYTF. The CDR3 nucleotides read TGTGCCAGCAGATATCGGGACAGGGGCCCAGCTAACTATGGCTACACCTTC.

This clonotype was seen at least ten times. CDR3 sequence reads: CASSRGDNEQYF. CDR3 nucleotides: TGTGCCAGCAGCCGGGGGGACAACGAGCAGTACTTC. The chain couples TRBV7-9 to TRBJ2-7; a possible D gene is TRBD2 (7 bases). V was shortened by 5 bases and J by 5 bases, with 10 bases between the two germline ends. CDR1 is SEHNR, CDR2 FQNEAQ, per germline (reference sequence). The CDR3 extends over 12 amino acids.

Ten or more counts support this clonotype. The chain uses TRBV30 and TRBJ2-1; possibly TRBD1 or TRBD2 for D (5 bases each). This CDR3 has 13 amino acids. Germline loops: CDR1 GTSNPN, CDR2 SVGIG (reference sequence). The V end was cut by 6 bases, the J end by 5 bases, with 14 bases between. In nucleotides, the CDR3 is TGTGCCTGTTGGGACGGAAAAAACAATGAGCAGTTCTTC. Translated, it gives CACWDGKNNEQFF.

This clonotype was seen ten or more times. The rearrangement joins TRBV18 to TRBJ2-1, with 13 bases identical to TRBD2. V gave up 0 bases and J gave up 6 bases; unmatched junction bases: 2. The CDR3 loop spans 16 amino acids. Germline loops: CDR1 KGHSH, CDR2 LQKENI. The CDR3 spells CASSPPTSGGFNEQFF. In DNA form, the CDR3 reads TGTGCCAGCTCACCACCGACTAGCGGGGGGTTCAATGAGCAGTTCTTC.

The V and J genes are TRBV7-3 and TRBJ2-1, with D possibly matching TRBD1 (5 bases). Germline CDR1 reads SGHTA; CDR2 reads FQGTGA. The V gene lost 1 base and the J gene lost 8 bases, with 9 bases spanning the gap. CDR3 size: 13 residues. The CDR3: CASSLIRADEQFF. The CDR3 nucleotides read TGTGCCAGCAGCTTAATCAGGGCTGATGAGCAGTTCTTC.

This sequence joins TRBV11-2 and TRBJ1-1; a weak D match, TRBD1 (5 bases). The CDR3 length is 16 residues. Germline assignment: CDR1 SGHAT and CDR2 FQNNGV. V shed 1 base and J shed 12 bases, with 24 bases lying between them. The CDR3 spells CASSLALGLAGGFTFF. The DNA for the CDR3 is TGTGCCAGCAGCTTAGCTCTGGGACTAGCGGGGGGGTTTACTTTCTTT.

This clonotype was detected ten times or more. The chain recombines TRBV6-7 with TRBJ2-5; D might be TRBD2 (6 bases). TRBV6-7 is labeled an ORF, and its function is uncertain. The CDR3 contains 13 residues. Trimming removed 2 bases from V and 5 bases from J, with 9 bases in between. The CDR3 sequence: CASSYASEETQYF. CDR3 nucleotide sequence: TGTGCCAGCAGTTACGCTAGCGAGGAGACCCAGTACTTC.

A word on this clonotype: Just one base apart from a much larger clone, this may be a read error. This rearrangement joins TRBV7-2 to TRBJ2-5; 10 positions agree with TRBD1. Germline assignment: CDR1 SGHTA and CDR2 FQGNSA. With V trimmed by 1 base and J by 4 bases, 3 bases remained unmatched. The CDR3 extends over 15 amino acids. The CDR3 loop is CASSLEGDRGETQYF. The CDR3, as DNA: TGTGCCAGCAGCTTAGAGGGGGACAGGGGAGAGACCCAGTACTTC.

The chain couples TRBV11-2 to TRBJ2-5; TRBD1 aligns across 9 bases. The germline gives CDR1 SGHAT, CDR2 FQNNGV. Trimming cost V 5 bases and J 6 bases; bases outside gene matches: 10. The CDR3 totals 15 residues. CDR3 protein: CASSPTTGGMKTQYF. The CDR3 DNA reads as TGTGCCAGCAGCCCCACCACAGGGGGCATGAAGACCCAGTACTTC.

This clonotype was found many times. The CDR3 loop reads CASSPTTGAGTEAFF. The DNA for the CDR3 is TGTGCCAGCAGCCCCACGACAGGGGCGGGCACTGAAGCTTTCTTT. This chain connects TRBV11-3 to TRBJ1-1, with 8 bases identical to TRBD1. This CDR3 region has 15 residues. Germline V gene data show CDR1 as SGHNT and CDR2 as YENEEA. The V and J ends lost 5 bases and 4 bases, in that order; junction bases with no gene match: 9.

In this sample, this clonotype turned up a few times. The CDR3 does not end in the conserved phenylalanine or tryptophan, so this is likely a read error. The CDR3, as DNA: TGTGCCAGCAGCCCGCCTTCGGGTTTTTTTATGAACACTGAAGCTTTCCTT. This codes for CASSPPSGFFMNTEAFL. The rearrangement links TRBV7-8 to TRBJ1-1; D ambiguous. Germline V lookup: CDR1 SGHVS, CDR2 FQNEAQ. There are 17 residues in the CDR3. V lost 5 bases and J lost 0, with 19 bases in between.

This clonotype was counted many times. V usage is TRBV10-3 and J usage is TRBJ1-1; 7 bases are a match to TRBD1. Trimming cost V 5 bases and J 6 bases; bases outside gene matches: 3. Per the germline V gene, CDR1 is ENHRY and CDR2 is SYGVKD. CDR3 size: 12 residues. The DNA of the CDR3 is TGTGCCATCAGTAATACAGGGGCTGAAGCTTTCTTT. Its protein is CAISNTGAEAFF.

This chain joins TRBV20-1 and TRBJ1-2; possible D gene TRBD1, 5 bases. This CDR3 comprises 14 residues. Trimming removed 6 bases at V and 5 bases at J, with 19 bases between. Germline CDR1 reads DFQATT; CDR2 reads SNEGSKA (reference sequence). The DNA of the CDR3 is TGCAGTGCACTCGACGGGACGGTAATTTATGGCTACACCTTC. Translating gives CSALDGTVIYGYTF.

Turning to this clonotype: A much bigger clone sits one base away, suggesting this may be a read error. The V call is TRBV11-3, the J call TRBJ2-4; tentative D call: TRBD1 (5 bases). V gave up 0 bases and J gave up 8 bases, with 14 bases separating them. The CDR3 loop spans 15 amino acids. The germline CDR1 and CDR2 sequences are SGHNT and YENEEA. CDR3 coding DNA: TGTGCCAGCAGCTTAGATGGGGCTACCTCAGACATTCAGTACTTC. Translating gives CASSLDGATSDIQYF.

Written as DNA, the CDR3 is TGTGCCAGCAGTCCCGGGACATCCAATTCACCCCTCCACTTT. Translating gives CASSPGTSNSPLHF. The chain joins TRBV12-3 or TRBV12-4 to TRBJ1-6, with a tentative D call TRBD1 (6 bases). The CDR3 loop spans 14 amino acids. With 5 bases removed from V and 7 bases from J, the gap between germline ends came to 12 bases.

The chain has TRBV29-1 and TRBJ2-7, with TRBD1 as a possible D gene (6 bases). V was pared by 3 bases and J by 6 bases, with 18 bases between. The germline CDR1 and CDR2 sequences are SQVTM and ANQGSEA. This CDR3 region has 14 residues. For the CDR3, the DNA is TGCAGCGTTGAGGGGGTTGGGGGCCGGTCCGAGCAGTACTTC. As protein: CSVEGVGGRSEQYF.

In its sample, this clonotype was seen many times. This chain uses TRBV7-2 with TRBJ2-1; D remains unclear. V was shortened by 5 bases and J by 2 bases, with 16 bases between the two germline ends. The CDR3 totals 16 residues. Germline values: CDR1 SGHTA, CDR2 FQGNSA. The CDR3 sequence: CASSVLHRHPYNEQFF. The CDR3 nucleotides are TGTGCCAGCAGCGTCCTCCACCGCCATCCCTACAATGAGCAGTTCTTC.

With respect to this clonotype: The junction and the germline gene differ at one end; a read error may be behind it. The CDR3: CASSVGRGYEQHF. The CDR3 DNA is TGTGCCAGCAGCGTAGGGAGAGGCTACGAGCAGCACTTC. The V call is TRBV5-4, the J call TRBJ2-7; weak D call: TRBD2 (5 bases). Germline V lookup: CDR1 SGHNT, CDR2 YYREEE (reference sequence). The CDR3 covers 13 residues.

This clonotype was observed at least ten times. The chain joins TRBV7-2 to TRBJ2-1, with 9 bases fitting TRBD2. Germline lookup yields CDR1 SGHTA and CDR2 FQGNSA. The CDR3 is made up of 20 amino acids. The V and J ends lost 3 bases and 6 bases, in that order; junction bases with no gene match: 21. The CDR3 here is CASSFVWGFEWASGVNEQFF. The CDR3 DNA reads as TGTGCCAGCAGCTTTGTGTGGGGGTTCGAATGGGCTAGCGGGGTCAATGAGCAGTTCTTC.

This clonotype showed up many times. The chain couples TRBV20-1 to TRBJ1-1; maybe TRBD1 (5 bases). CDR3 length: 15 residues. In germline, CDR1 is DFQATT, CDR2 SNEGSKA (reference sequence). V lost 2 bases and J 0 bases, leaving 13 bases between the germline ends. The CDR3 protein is CSARISLGVNTEAFF. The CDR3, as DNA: TGCAGTGCTAGAATCTCCTTAGGGGTGAACACTGAAGCTTTCTTT.

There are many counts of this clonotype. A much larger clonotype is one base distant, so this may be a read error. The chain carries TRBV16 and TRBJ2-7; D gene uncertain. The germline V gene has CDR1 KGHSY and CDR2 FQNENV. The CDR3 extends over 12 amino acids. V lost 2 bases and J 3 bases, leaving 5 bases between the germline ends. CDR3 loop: CASSQVNYEQYF. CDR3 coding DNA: TGTGCCAGCAGCCAAGTGAACTACGAGCAGTACTTC. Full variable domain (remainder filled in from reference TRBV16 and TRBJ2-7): GEEVAQTPKHLVRGEGQKAKLYCAPIKGHSYVFWYQQVLKNEFKFLISFQNENVFDETGMPKERFSAKCLPNSPCSLEIQATKLEDSAVYFCASSQVNYEQYFGPGTRLTVT.

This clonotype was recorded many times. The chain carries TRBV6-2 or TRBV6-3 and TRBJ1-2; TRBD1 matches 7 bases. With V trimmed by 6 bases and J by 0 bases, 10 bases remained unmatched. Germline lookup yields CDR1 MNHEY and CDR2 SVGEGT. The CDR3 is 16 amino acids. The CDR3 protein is CASSPGQLLPNYGYTF. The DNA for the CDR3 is TGTGCCAGCAGCCCGGGACAGCTTTTACCTAACTATGGCTACACCTTC.

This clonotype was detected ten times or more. CDR3 residues: CASSDYSGMDYGYTF. CDR3 DNA sequence: TGTGCCAGCAGTGATTATTCAGGGATGGACTATGGCTACACCTTC. The V and J genes are TRBV2 and TRBJ1-2; TRBD1 might be the D (5 bases). Germline lookup yields CDR1 SNHLY and CDR2 FYNNEI. The V gene lost 3 bases and the J gene lost 3 bases, with 14 bases spanning the gap. This CDR3 is built from 15 residues.

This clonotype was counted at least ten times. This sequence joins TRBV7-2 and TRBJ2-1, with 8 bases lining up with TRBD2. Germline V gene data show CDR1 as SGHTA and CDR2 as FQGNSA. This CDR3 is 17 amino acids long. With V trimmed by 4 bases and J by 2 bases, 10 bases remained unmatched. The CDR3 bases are TGTGCCAGCAGCTCGCGGACTAGCATAAGTCCCTACAATGAGCAGTTCTTC. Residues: CASSSRTSISPYNEQFF.

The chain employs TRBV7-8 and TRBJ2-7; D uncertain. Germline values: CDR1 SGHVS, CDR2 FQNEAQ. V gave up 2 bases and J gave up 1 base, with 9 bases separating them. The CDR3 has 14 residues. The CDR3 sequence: CASSLTSASYEQYF. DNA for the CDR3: TGTGCCAGCAGCTTAACTTCAGCTTCCTACGAGCAGTACTTC. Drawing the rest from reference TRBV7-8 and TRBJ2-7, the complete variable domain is GAGVSQSPRYKVAKRGQDVALRCDPISGHVSLFWYQQALGQGPEFLTYFQNEAQLDKSGLPSDRFFAERPEGSVSTLKIQRTQQEDSAVYLCASSLTSASYEQYFGPGTRLTVT.

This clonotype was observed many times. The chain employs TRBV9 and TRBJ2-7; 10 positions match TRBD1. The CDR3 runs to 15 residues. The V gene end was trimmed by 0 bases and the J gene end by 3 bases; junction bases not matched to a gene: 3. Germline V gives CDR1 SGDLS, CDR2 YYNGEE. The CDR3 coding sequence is TGTGCCAGCAGCGTAGCAGGGACAGGGGACTACGAGCAGTACTTC. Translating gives CASSVAGTGDYEQYF.

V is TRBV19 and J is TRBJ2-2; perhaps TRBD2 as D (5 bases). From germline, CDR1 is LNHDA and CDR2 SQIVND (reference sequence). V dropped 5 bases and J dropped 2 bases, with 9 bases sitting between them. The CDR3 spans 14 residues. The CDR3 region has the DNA TGTGCCAGTAGTTTGAGGGCAAACACCGGGGAGCTGTTTTTT. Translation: CASSLRANTGELFF.